Following are 22 T cell receptor beta chains from one sample sequenced in a study of technical replicates of blood from several donors. Profiled with immunoSEQ multiplex PCR; TCRdb holds only in-frame clones, not every one. The table lists approximately 73,000 clones, 90% to 95% of them singletons. The source material was T cells isolated from PBMCs. The source is a human donor in good health.

This clone was counted only a few times. The chain combines TRBV5-6 with TRBJ1-2; D gene ambiguous. Trimming took off 2 bases at V and 2 bases at J, with 7 bases between the two ends. Germline lookup yields CDR1 SGHDT and CDR2 YYEEEE. The CDR3 sequence is 13 residues long. CDR3 nucleotide sequence: TGTGCCAGCAGCTTATCAGGAAACTATGGCTACACCTTC. Encoded protein: CASSLSGNYGYTF.

This rearrangement joins TRBV7-3 to TRBJ2-1, with 8 bases lining up with TRBD1. Germline CDR1 reads SGHTA; CDR2 reads FQGTGA. The length of the CDR3 is 16 residues. The V segment lost 4 bases and the J segment 4 bases; nucleotides outside the gene matches: 9. The CDR3 DNA is TGTGCCAGCAGCTCAGGGGGCGATACGGGTTACAATGAGCAGTTCTTC. This translates into CASSSGGDTGYNEQFF.

This clone was seen a single time. The rearrangement links TRBV19 to TRBJ1-1; 7 bases are a match to TRBD1. CDR3 size: 13 residues. Germline lookup yields CDR1 LNHDA and CDR2 SQIVND (reference sequence). After removal of 6 bases from V and 1 base from J, the junction contained 2 bases not matched to a gene. The CDR3 loop reads CASRRQGNTEAFF. DNA for the CDR3: TGTGCCAGTAGGAGACAGGGGAACACTGAAGCTTTCTTT. The full variable domain, completed using reference TRBV19 and TRBJ1-1, is DGGITQSPKYLFRKEGQNVTLSCEQNLNHDAMYWYRQDPGQGLRLIYYSQIVNDFQKGDIAEGYSVSREKKESFPLTVTSAQKNPTAFYLCASRRQGNTEAFFGQGTRLTVV.

The J gene is TRBJ2-7, the V gene TRBV19; D unresolved. Trimming took off 3 bases at V and 1 base at J, with 7 bases between the two ends. The CDR3 contains 13 residues. Germline V CDR1 and CDR2: LNHDA, SQIVND (reference sequence). CDR3 sequence: CASSIDLSYEQYF. The CDR3 nucleotides read TGTGCCAGTAGTATCGACTTGTCCTACGAGCAGTACTTC.

The chain links TRBV6-1 to TRBJ2-7; possibly TRBD1 for D (6 bases). The CDR3 sequence is 14 residues long. The V gene lost 7 bases and the J gene lost 4 bases, with 17 bases spanning the gap. Germline CDR1 reads MNHNS; CDR2 reads SASEGT. CDR3 sequence (DNA): TGTGCCAGCACGGCGAACAGGGATGATTACGAGCAGTACTTC. Amino acid sequence: CASTANRDDYEQYF.

This clone showed up just once. The V and J genes are TRBV5-1 and TRBJ2-7, with TRBD2 matching over 12 bases. Germline loops: CDR1 SGHRS, CDR2 YFSETQ. The trim removed 1 base at V and 5 bases at J, leaving 7 bases unmatched. CDR3 size: 16 residues. CDR3 DNA: TGCGCCAGCAGCTTGCGACTAGCGGGAGAGCACCACGAGCAGTACTTC. It yields the protein CASSLRLAGEHHEQYF.

The chain combines TRBV28 with TRBJ1-5; 7 bases are shared with TRBD1. This CDR3 has 15 amino acids. With 6 bases clipped from V and 7 bases from J, the junction kept 12 bases outside the gene matches. Germline loops: CDR1 MDHEN, CDR2 SYDVKM. The CDR3 DNA sequence: TGTGCCAGCAGCCCTGGACAGGTTCAAGGCCAGCCCCAGCATTTT. This translates into CASSPGQVQGQPQHF.

This clone has just one count. The chain is built from TRBV9 and TRBJ1-4; maybe TRBD1 (6 bases). Trimming took off 0 bases at V and 9 bases at J, with 15 bases between the two ends. Germline CDR1 is SGDLS and CDR2 is YYNGEE. CDR3 length: 15 residues. In nucleotides, the CDR3 is TGTGCCAGCAGCGTAGCTGGGCAGGGGAGTCAAAAACTGTTTTTT. Protein: CASSVAGQGSQKLFF.

This clone was found once. The rearrangement links TRBV28 to TRBJ1-5; D gene ambiguous. Germline-derived CDR1 and CDR2 are MDHEN and SYDVKM. V dropped 5 bases and J dropped 4 bases, with 9 bases sitting between them. The CDR3 loop spans 13 amino acids. CDR3 nucleotide sequence: TGTGCCAGCAGTAAGACACCGAATCAGCCCCAGCATTTT. Protein sequence: CASSKTPNQPQHF. The full variable domain, its missing parts supplied by reference TRBV28 and TRBJ1-5, is DVKVTQSSRYLVKRTGEKVFLECVQDMDHENMFWYRQDPGLGLRLIYFSYDVKMKEKGDIPEGYSVSREKKERFSLILESASTNQTSMYLCASSKTPNQPQHFGDGTRLSIL.

This clone was seen just once. The V gene is TRBV18, the J gene TRBJ1-4; TRBD1 matches at 9 bases. Germline values: CDR1 KGHSH, CDR2 LQKENI. Trimming removed 6 bases from V and 7 bases from J; junction bases left unmatched: 9. The CDR3 runs to 15 residues. This CDR3 is CASSLEQGAVEKLFF. The CDR3 DNA reads as TGTGCCAGCTCCCTGGAACAGGGGGCAGTTGAAAAACTGTTTTTT.

The chain joins TRBV5-1 to TRBJ2-7; D call uncertain. Germline CDR1 and CDR2: SGHRS and YFSETQ. CDR3 length: 13 amino acids. V was shortened by 0 bases and J by 3 bases, with 7 bases between the two germline ends. The CDR3: CASSLAQDYEQYF. The CDR3 nucleotides read TGCGCCAGCAGCTTGGCCCAGGACTACGAGCAGTACTTC.

The rearrangement links TRBV19 to TRBJ1-5; 8 bases match TRBD1. The germline CDR1 and CDR2 sequences are LNHDA and SQIVND (reference sequence). The CDR3 runs to 15 residues. The V segment lost 4 bases and the J segment 0 bases; nucleotides outside the gene matches: 2. The CDR3 here is CASSTTGGSNQPQHF. The CDR3, as DNA: TGTGCCAGTAGTACAACAGGGGGTAGCAATCAGCCCCAGCATTTT.

V gene TRBV5-1 combines with J gene TRBJ2-3, with a possible D match to TRBD1 (6 bases). The CDR3 loop spans 16 amino acids. The V gene lost 1 base and the J gene lost 0 bases, with 12 bases spanning the gap. Per germline, CDR1 SGHRS and CDR2 YFSETQ. CDR3 residues: CASSLKGDPSTDTQYF. The CDR3 DNA is TGCGCCAGCAGCTTGAAGGGGGATCCTAGCACAGATACGCAGTATTTT. The full variable domain, completed using reference TRBV5-1 and TRBJ2-3, is KAGVTQTPRYLIKTRGQQVTLSCSPISGHRSVSWYQQTPGQGLQFLFEYFSETQRNKGNFPGRFSGRQFSNSRSEMNVSTLELGDSALYLCASSLKGDPSTDTQYFGPGTRLTVL.

The chain links TRBV20-1 to TRBJ1-1, with 7 bases identical to TRBD1. The CDR3 covers 11 residues. The germline CDR1 and CDR2 sequences are DFQATT and SNEGSKA (reference sequence). J gave up 4 bases and V 6 bases, and 2 bases lay outside the gene matches. This CDR3 reads CSANRGTEAFF. The CDR3 DNA is TGCAGTGCCAACAGGGGCACTGAAGCTTTCTTT.

The V call is TRBV21-1, the J call TRBJ2-7; the DNA was not used to check the table's D call, TRBD2. TRBV21-1 is a pseudogene segment. This CDR3 region has 15 residues. The DNA for the CDR3 is TGTGCCAGCAGCAAAGAGGGTAGCGGGAGATGGGAGCAGTACTTC. Translating gives CASSKEGSGRWEQYF.

DNA of the CDR3: TGTGCCAGCAGCTTCAGCGGGGCCACTGAAGCTTTCTTT. Translated: CASSFSGATEAFF. This rearrangement joins TRBV7-3 to TRBJ1-1, with D tentatively TRBD1 (5 bases). The germline V gene has CDR1 SGHTA and CDR2 FQGTGA. V was pared by 3 bases and J by 4 bases, with 9 bases between. The CDR3 runs to 13 residues.

The chain combines TRBV5-4 with TRBJ1-1; possible D gene TRBD1, 5 bases. This CDR3 is 15 amino acids long. Trimming pared 2 bases from V and 8 bases from J, leaving 19 bases between. Germline V lookup: CDR1 SGHNT, CDR2 YYREEE (reference sequence). The CDR3 region is CASSLARGSSGEAFF. The CDR3 nucleotides read TGTGCCAGCAGCTTAGCGCGGGGCTCGAGCGGGGAAGCTTTCTTT.

The chain is built from TRBV30 and TRBJ2-7; TRBD1 aligns across 10 bases. Germline V gene sequence: CDR1 GTSNPN, CDR2 SVGIG (reference sequence). This CDR3 comprises 14 residues. Germline trimming cut 1 base from V and 4 bases from J; bases unmatched to any gene: 4. CDR3 residues: CAWSGQGAIYEQYF. DNA for the CDR3: TGTGCCTGGAGTGGACAGGGGGCGATTTACGAGCAGTACTTC.

CDR3 sequence: CASSPVGPGNTIYF. Here the CDR3 DNA reads TGTGCCAGCAGTCCGGTGGGGCCAGGAAACACCATATATTTT. This rearrangement joins TRBV6-5 to TRBJ1-3; a possible D gene is TRBD1 (5 bases). The germline V gene encodes CDR1 MNHEY and CDR2 SVGAGI. The ends were cut back, 5 bases at V and 4 bases at J, with 12 bases in the middle. The CDR3 has 14 residues.

The J gene is TRBJ2-3, the V gene TRBV5-1, with a weak D call TRBD1 (6 bases). Trimming removed 1 base from V and 4 bases from J, with 10 bases in between. This CDR3 contains 14 residues. From germline, CDR1 is SGHRS and CDR2 YFSETQ. CDR3 DNA sequence: TGCGCCAGCAGCTTGTGGGGGCTAGCAGATACGCAGTATTTT. Its protein product is CASSLWGLADTQYF.

V usage is TRBV19 and J usage is TRBJ1-1, with D perhaps TRBD1 (6 bases). V lost 5 bases and J lost 6, with 19 bases in between. From germline, CDR1 is LNHDA and CDR2 SQIVND (reference sequence). This CDR3 is 15 amino acids long. CDR3 bases: TGTGCCAGTAGTTCGGACAGTCGGTTCGGGTCTGAAGCTTTCTTT. This gives the protein CASSSDSRFGSEAFF.

The chain carries TRBV4-1 and TRBJ2-7, with no clear D. Trimming pared 1 base from V and 0 bases from J, leaving 10 bases between. The germline gives CDR1 MGHRA, CDR2 YSYEKL. The CDR3 sequence is 15 residues long. The CDR3 nucleotides are TGCGCCAGCAGCCAAGGATTAGCCGACTCCTACGAGCAGTACTTC. Amino acid sequence: CASSQGLADSYEQYF.